The 23 T cell receptor beta chains below come from one sample, sequenced in a study of T cell responses to AZD1222 COVID-19 vaccine. Here immunoSEQ multiplex PCR was the method, and the copy in TCRdb shows in-frame clones only, minus some. The data show approximately 140,000 clones, about 90% seen once. The sequences come from peripheral blood, collected 28 days after the second AZD1222 dose. These receptors came from an adult who received the AZD1222 COVID-19 vaccine.

The chain combines TRBV15 with TRBJ1-1; D is undetermined. Germline assignment: CDR1 LNHNV and CDR2 YYDKDF (reference sequence). CDR3 length: 14 residues. V was pared by 2 bases and J by 5 bases, with 12 bases between. The chain's CDR3 is CATSRSGSRTEAFF. DNA of the CDR3: TGTGCCACCAGCAGATCTGGGTCTCGGACTGAAGCTTTCTTT.

V is TRBV28 and J is TRBJ1-6; no definite D call. The CDR3 contains 14 residues. CDR1 and CDR2 from the germline V gene are MDHEN and SYDVKM. V shed 5 bases and J shed 7 bases, with 12 bases lying between them. CDR3 sequence (DNA): TGTGCCAGCAGTCTAGGTCTTGGGAATTCACCCCTCCACTTT. Its translation is CASSLGLGNSPLHF.

This clone was found a few times. The CDR3 reads CASSAQQGYVGYEQYF. CDR3 sequence (DNA): TGTGCCAGCAGTGCACAGCAGGGGTACGTGGGCTACGAGCAGTACTTC. The rearrangement joins TRBV6-1 to TRBJ2-7; a weak D match, TRBD1 (6 bases). Germline CDR1 and CDR2: MNHNS and SASEGT. The CDR3 contains 16 residues. V dropped 4 bases and J dropped 3 bases, with 19 bases sitting between them.

The CDR3 region is CSVASTGSYGYTF. The CDR3 DNA follows: TGCAGCGTTGCCTCCACAGGGAGCTATGGCTACACCTTC. The chain employs TRBV29-1 and TRBJ1-2; D is perhaps TRBD1 (6 bases). V gave up 4 bases and J gave up 4 bases, with 13 bases separating them. Germline CDR1 and CDR2: SQVTM and ANQGSEA. The length of the CDR3 is 13 residues.

There are a few counts of this clone. The chain employs TRBV7-8 and TRBJ1-2; D remains ambiguous. Trimming left V 1 base short and J 0 bases short, with 9 bases between. There are 15 residues in the CDR3. Per the germline V gene, CDR1 is SGHVS and CDR2 is FQNEAQ. The CDR3 bases are TGTGCCAGCAGCTTAGGTCCGATAGCTAACTATGGCTACACCTTC. The encoded protein is CASSLGPIANYGYTF.

This sequence joins TRBV18 and TRBJ2-1; 7 nucleotides agree with TRBD1. Germline loops: CDR1 KGHSH, CDR2 LQKENI. V was pared by 2 bases and J by 7 bases, with 8 bases of the junction left unmatched. The CDR3 covers 15 residues. The CDR3 nucleotides read TGTGCCAGCTCACCATCACAGGGGAGTGGGAATGAGCAGTTCTTC. This codes for CASSPSQGSGNEQFF.

This clone was picked up one time. The chain recombines TRBV14 with TRBJ1-3; unclear D gene. The CDR3 runs to 15 residues. V lost 2 bases, J lost 3 bases, and 11 bases lay in between. Germline values: CDR1 SGHDN, CDR2 FVKESK. Written as DNA, the CDR3 is TGTGCCAGCAGCCAATTTGGGTCGGGTGGAAACACCATATATTTT. Its protein is CASSQFGSGGNTIYF.

The chain is built from TRBV4-2 and TRBJ2-6; 8 bases align to TRBD1. J was trimmed by 3 bases and V by 0 bases; bases with no gene match: 13. CDR3 length: 20 residues. Germline lookup yields CDR1 LGHNA and CDR2 YNFKEQ. The CDR3 DNA reads as TGTGCCAGCAGCCAAGATATAACCAGGGGGCGCCCCAATGGGGCCAACGTCCTGACTTTC. Its translation: CASSQDITRGRPNGANVLTF.

The V call is TRBV5-1, the J call TRBJ2-2; D unclear. V dropped 1 base and J dropped 0 bases, with 7 bases sitting between them. Germline V CDR1 and CDR2: SGHRS, YFSETQ. The CDR3 runs to 15 residues. In nucleotides, the CDR3 is TGCGCCAGCAGCTTGCAGAAATCGAACACCGGGGAGCTGTTTTTT. Protein: CASSLQKSNTGELFF.

The chain is built from TRBV28 and TRBJ2-3, with D possibly matching TRBD2 (6 bases). The CDR3 loop spans 12 amino acids. Per the germline V gene, CDR1 is MDHEN and CDR2 is SYDVKM. The ends were cut back, 7 bases at V and 3 bases at J, with 8 bases in the middle. CDR3 amino acids: CASTRGTDTQYF. The DNA of the CDR3 is TGTGCCAGCACCCGGGGGACAGATACGCAGTATTTT.

In its sample, this clone was seen once. CDR3 loop: CASSQRGQGAVNEKLFF. CDR3 nucleotides: TGTGCCAGCAGCCAAAGGGGCCAGGGCGCTGTTAATGAAAAACTGTTTTTT. The chain has TRBV3-1 (or the pseudogene TRBV3-2) and TRBJ1-4, with D possibly TRBD1 on 5 matching bases. CDR3 length: 17 amino acids. V lost 2 bases to trimming and J lost 4 bases, with 17 bases between them. CDR1 is LGHDT, CDR2 YNNKEL, per germline (reference sequence).

The gene calls are TRBV9 and TRBJ2-5; 7 nucleotides align to TRBD2. The CDR3 runs to 15 residues. V gave up 0 bases and J gave up 5 bases; unmatched junction bases: 7. CDR1 and CDR2 (germline): SGDLS, YYNGEE. In nucleotides, the CDR3 is TGTGCCAGCAGCGTAGAAGGGAGGGGCCGGGAGACCCAGTACTTC. Protein sequence: CASSVEGRGRETQYF.

The chain couples TRBV4-3 to TRBJ1-4, with D possibly being TRBD1 (5 bases). Looked up from germline, CDR1 is LGHNA and CDR2 is YSLEER. V was pared by 0 bases and J by 2 bases, with 16 bases between. This CDR3 is built from 18 residues. The CDR3 bases are TGCGCCAGCAGCCAAGATAGGGGCAGCATTGGGACTAATGAAAAACTGTTTTTT. Its protein is CASSQDRGSIGTNEKLFF.

This sequence joins TRBV24-1 and TRBJ2-7, with D possibly called TRBD1 or TRBD2 (6 bases each). The length of the CDR3 is 15 residues. Germline V CDR1 and CDR2: KGHDR, SFDVKD. Trimming cost V 2 bases and J 5 bases, with 15 bases left between them. The CDR3 DNA reads as TGTGCCACCAGTGATTCGGGGGCAGGGTCTAACGAGCAGTACTTC. This encodes CATSDSGAGSNEQYF.

The chain combines TRBV23-1 with TRBJ2-2; D might be TRBD1 (6 bases). TRBV23-1 is assigned to the ORF class and has an uncertain function. V gave up 4 bases and J gave up 4 bases, with 16 bases separating them. The CDR3 is 16 amino acids. CDR3 sequence reads: CASSRPDRSSTGELFF. The CDR3 coding sequence is TGCGCCAGCAGTCGGCCCGACAGGTCGTCCACCGGGGAGCTGTTTTTT.

The V call is TRBV24-1, the J call TRBJ2-3; 9 bases line up with TRBD1. The V and J ends lost 5 bases and 4 bases, in that order; junction bases with no gene match: 6. The germline V gene has CDR1 KGHDR and CDR2 SFDVKD. The CDR3 is 15 residues long. CDR3 nucleotide sequence: TGTGCCACCAGTGGGTGGGACAGGGAGTCAGATACGCAGTATTTT. Residues: CATSGWDRESDTQYF.

The rearrangement uses TRBV4-1 and TRBJ1-2; D is perhaps TRBD1 (6 bases). The CDR3 length is 16 residues. Germline lookup yields CDR1 MGHRA and CDR2 YSYEKL. V shed 0 bases and J shed 5 bases, with 16 bases lying between them. CDR3 in DNA: TGCGCCAGCAGCCAAGATCCCGGGACCCAGGGGTATGGCTACACCTTC. Translation gives CASSQDPGTQGYGYTF.

V usage is TRBV11-2 and J usage is TRBJ2-7; D is unclear. Germline V lookup: CDR1 SGHAT, CDR2 FQNNGV. The V end lost 0 bases, the J end lost 2 bases, and 8 bases lay between the germline ends. The CDR3 runs to 14 residues. The CDR3 DNA sequence: TGTGCCAGCAGCTTAGATTACACAGCCTACGAGCAGTACGTC. Its translation: CASSLDYTAYEQYV.

This rearrangement joins TRBV6-6 to TRBJ2-7; 7 nucleotides line up with TRBD1. In germline, CDR1 is MNHNY, CDR2 SVGAGI (reference sequence). The CDR3 consists of 15 residues. V trimming: 2 bases; J trimming: 3 bases; junction bases outside the gene matches: 7. The CDR3 sequence is CASSYLGQPSYEQYF. Written as DNA, the CDR3 is TGTGCCAGCAGTTACCTGGGACAGCCAAGCTACGAGCAGTACTTC.

The gene calls are TRBV13 and TRBJ2-7; TRBD2 matches at 13 bases. CDR1 and CDR2 (germline): PRHDT, FYEKMQ (reference sequence). Germline trimming cut 5 bases from V and 4 bases from J; bases unmatched to any gene: 5. The CDR3 consists of 15 residues. CDR3 DNA sequence: TGTGCCAGCAGCCTGAGACTAGCGGGAGGTTACGAGCAGTACTTC. It is translated as CASSLRLAGGYEQYF.

The rearrangement joins TRBV6-6 to TRBJ2-7; D call uncertain. Germline V gene lookup returns CDR1 MNHNY and CDR2 SVGAGI (reference sequence). V shed 6 bases and J shed 4 bases, with 13 bases lying between them. The CDR3 extends over 13 amino acids. CDR3 in DNA: TGTGCCAGCAGCAAGGCAGAAGTGTACGAGCAGTACTTC. Protein product: CASSKAEVYEQYF.

The V gene is TRBV7-9, the J gene TRBJ2-3; TRBD2 matches at 12 bases. CDR1 is SEHNR, CDR2 FQNEAQ, per germline (reference sequence). J lost 2 bases, V lost 4 bases, and 7 bases had no gene match. The CDR3 is 17 amino acids. CDR3 sequence (DNA): TGTGCCAGCAGCTACCGGACTAGCGGGGTCTTCACAGATACGCAGTATTTT. Encoded protein: CASSYRTSGVFTDTQYF.

This chain connects TRBV10-3 to TRBJ2-5, with TRBD2 matching over 7 bases. Germline trimming cut 5 bases from V and 3 bases from J; bases unmatched to any gene: 6. There are 14 residues in the CDR3. Germline assignment: CDR1 ENHRY and CDR2 SYGVKD. CDR3 nucleotides: TGTGCCATCAGTCCCGGGACTAACAAAGAGACCCAGTACTTC. This sequence encodes CAISPGTNKETQYF.